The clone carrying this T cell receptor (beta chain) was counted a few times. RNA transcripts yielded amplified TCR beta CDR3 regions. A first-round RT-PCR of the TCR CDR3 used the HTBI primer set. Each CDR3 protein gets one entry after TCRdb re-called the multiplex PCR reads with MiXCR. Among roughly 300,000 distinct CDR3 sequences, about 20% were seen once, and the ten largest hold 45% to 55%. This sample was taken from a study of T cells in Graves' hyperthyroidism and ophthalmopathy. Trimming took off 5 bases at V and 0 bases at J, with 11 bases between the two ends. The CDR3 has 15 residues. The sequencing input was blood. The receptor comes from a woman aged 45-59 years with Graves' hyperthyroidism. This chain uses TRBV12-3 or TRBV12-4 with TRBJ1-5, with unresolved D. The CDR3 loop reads CASSQKVYSNQPQHF. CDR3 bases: TGTGCCAGCAGTCAAAAGGTGTATAGCAATCAGCCCCAGCATTTT.